The 23 T cell receptor beta chains below come from one sample, sequenced in a study of blood T cells in healthy people across ages. A J-beta primer mix and a sample-barcoded 5' primer were used in a second PCR of roughly 7 to 12 cycles. From the 5' RACE reads, TCRdb called clonotypes with MiXCR, one entry per CDR3 protein. The sample holds 1 million or so distinct CDR3 sequences, less than 50% seen once. The sample comprised blood. These receptors all come from a woman in her sixties in good health.

The chain links TRBV5-1 to TRBJ2-7, with 12 positions matching TRBD2. The CDR3 runs 17 residues. J was trimmed by 2 bases and V by 2 bases; bases with no gene match: 8. The V gene's germline CDR1 is SGHRS and CDR2 YFSETQ. CDR3 nucleotide sequence: TGCGCCAGCAGCTTCACTCGGACTAGCGGGGCCCCCTACGAGCAGTACTTC. It is translated as CASSFTRTSGAPYEQYF.

The J gene is TRBJ2-6, the V gene TRBV28; D is ambiguous. V gave up 5 bases and J gave up 0 bases, with 8 bases separating them. CDR1 is MDHEN and CDR2 is SYDVKM in the germline V gene. CDR3 size: 15 residues. CDR3 bases: TGTGCCAGCAGTGTGACCCTCTCTGGGGCCAACGTCCTGACTTTC. It encodes CASSVTLSGANVLTF.

This chain joins TRBV20-1 and TRBJ2-7; 10 bases fit TRBD2. CDR1 and CDR2 (germline): DFQATT, SNEGSKA (reference sequence). The CDR3 contains 15 residues. As DNA, the CDR3 is TGCAGCGCTGGAAAGAGTACCGGGACTAGCGCCGAGCAGTACTTC. This translates into CSAGKSTGTSAEQYF.

J is TRBJ1-4 and V is TRBV29-1; TRBD1 aligns across 10 bases. The CDR3 runs to 14 residues. From germline, CDR1 is SQVTM and CDR2 ANQGSEA. The ends lost 6 bases at V and 7 bases at J; junction bases unmatched: 8. The CDR3 here is CSVGQGTSSEKLFF. The CDR3 coding sequence is TGCAGCGTGGGACAGGGGACCTCTAGTGAAAAACTGTTTTTT.

The J gene is TRBJ2-4, the V gene TRBV6-5; perhaps TRBD1 as D (6 bases). The CDR3 extends over 13 amino acids. CDR1 MNHEY and CDR2 SVGAGI come from the germline V gene. Trimming removed 6 bases from V and 13 bases from J, with 19 bases in between. This CDR3 reads CASRLGELGAQYF. The CDR3 nucleotides read TGTGCCAGCAGGCTAGGCGAGTTGGGGGCCCAGTACTTC.

V usage is TRBV12-3 or TRBV12-4 and J usage is TRBJ2-3; D may be TRBD2 (7 bases). This CDR3 is 13 amino acids long. The V end was cut by 7 bases, the J end by 6 bases, with 14 bases between. The CDR3 region is CASTPGGVDTQYF. The CDR3 DNA follows: TGTGCCAGCACCCCGGGGGGCGTGGATACGCAGTATTTT.

This clonotype was observed a few times. The CDR3 reads CASSPQLAPSYNEQFF. DNA for the CDR3: TGTGCCAGCAGCCCTCAGCTAGCGCCCTCCTACAATGAGCAGTTCTTC. The chain combines TRBV9 with TRBJ2-1, with a possible D match to TRBD2 (6 bases). Trimming removed 4 bases from V and 0 bases from J, with 14 bases in between. The CDR3 spans 16 residues. Per germline, CDR1 SGDLS and CDR2 YYNGEE.

The genes are TRBV5-1 and TRBJ2-4, with 10 bases identical to TRBD1. The end of the DNA aligns better with TRBJ2-7, so the J call may be wrong. The CDR3 loop spans 16 amino acids. CDR1 is SGHRS, CDR2 YFSETQ, per germline. The CDR3 nucleotides are TGCGCCAGCAGCTTGGTCCCCGGGACAGGGGCCTACGAGCAGTACTTC. Translating it yields CASSLVPGTGAYEQYF.

J is TRBJ2-1 and V is TRBV5-6, with 9 bases aligning to TRBD2. Germline V gene data show CDR1 as SGHDT and CDR2 as YYEEEE. Trimming removed 1 base from V and 7 bases from J; junction bases left unmatched: 12. This CDR3 contains 17 residues. CDR3 region: CASSLTLVSGGPNEQFF. The DNA of the CDR3 is TGTGCCAGCAGCTTGACGTTGGTTAGCGGGGGCCCAAATGAGCAGTTCTTC.

The rearrangement uses TRBV20-1 and TRBJ2-5; tentative D call: TRBD1 (5 bases). The V gene's germline CDR1 is DFQATT and CDR2 SNEGSKA (reference sequence). V gave up 3 bases and J gave up 7 bases, with 21 bases separating them. The CDR3 consists of 15 residues. In nucleotides, the CDR3 is TGCAGTGCTAGCCCCTTGAGGACAATAGTAGGGACCCAGTACTTC. This gives the protein CSASPLRTIVGTQYF.

This chain connects TRBV3-1 to TRBJ2-1, with D tentatively TRBD2 (5 bases). This CDR3 has 16 residues. Germline loops: CDR1 LGHDT, CDR2 YNNKEL (reference sequence). V shed 0 bases and J shed 8 bases, with 17 bases lying between them. CDR3 sequence reads: CASSQDVAPLGDEQFF. CDR3 sequence (DNA): TGTGCCAGCAGCCAAGATGTAGCGCCCCTGGGCGATGAGCAGTTCTTC.

This clonotype was detected a few times. The V and J genes are TRBV27 and TRBJ2-7; perhaps TRBD1 as D (5 bases). The germline V and J ends were trimmed by 7 bases and 1 base, with 20 bases remaining between them. This CDR3 comprises 16 residues. CDR1 is MNHEY, CDR2 SMNVEV, per germline (reference sequence). DNA for the CDR3: TGTGCCAGCAAAATTGTGGGGCAAAACCCTTCCTACGAGCAGTACTTC. It codes for CASKIVGQNPSYEQYF.

This clonotype was detected ten times or more. The chain couples TRBV3-1 to TRBJ2-5; the match to TRBD2 covers 8 bases. The CDR3 is 15 amino acids. V shed 3 bases, J shed 3 bases, and the junction held 6 bases outside the gene matches. Germline assignment: CDR1 LGHDT and CDR2 YNNKEL (reference sequence). CDR3 coding DNA: TGTGCCAGCAGCCAGGCGACTAGCGAGAAAGAGACCCAGTACTTC. It translates to CASSQATSEKETQYF.

This clonotype was seen more than once but under ten times. The CDR3 is CASSRTGVSGEQYF. Here the CDR3 DNA reads TGTGCCAGCAGTAGAACTGGCGTATCGGGGGAGCAGTACTTC. The chain couples TRBV28 to TRBJ2-5; tentative D call: TRBD2 (6 bases). The CDR3 has 14 residues. CDR1 and CDR2 (germline): MDHEN, SYDVKM. V lost 5 bases and J 11 bases, leaving 21 bases between the germline ends.

This clonotype occurred a few times. The V call is TRBV20-1, the J call TRBJ1-1; D not certain. The CDR3 totals 14 residues. Germline assignment: CDR1 DFQATT and CDR2 SNEGSKA (reference sequence). V was pared by 1 base and J by 0 bases, with 9 bases between. The DNA of the CDR3 is TGCAGTGCTAGAGGAGGAATAGTGAACACTGAAGCTTTCTTT. Amino acid sequence: CSARGGIVNTEAFF.

The chain has TRBV7-2 and TRBJ2-1; D is undetermined. V was trimmed by 3 bases and J by 10 bases, leaving 13 bases between them. Germline CDR1 is SGHTA and CDR2 is FQGNSA. This CDR3 region has 13 residues. The CDR3 DNA is TGTGCCAGCAGCTTTAGTTACGGCGCGGAGCAGTTCTTC. Translation: CASSFSYGAEQFF.

This clonotype was observed a handful of times. The CDR3 reads CASSFGYDEQFF. In nucleotides, the CDR3 is TGTGCCAGCAGTTTTGGTTACGATGAGCAGTTCTTC. The V gene is TRBV6-5, the J gene TRBJ2-1, with unresolved D. V gave up 4 bases and J gave up 8 bases, with 9 bases separating them. The CDR3 sequence is 12 residues long. The germline V gene has CDR1 MNHEY and CDR2 SVGAGI.

A few counts support this clonotype. CDR3 DNA sequence: TGTGCCAGCAGTCGAGACAGGAGCTCCTATAATTCACCCCTCCACTTT. Its translation: CASSRDRSSYNSPLHF. V is TRBV6-5 and J is TRBJ1-6; TRBD1 is a possible D gene (6 bases). The V end lost 5 bases, the J end lost 0 bases, and 11 bases lay between the germline ends. This CDR3 has 16 residues. Germline lookup yields CDR1 MNHEY and CDR2 SVGAGI.

This clonotype was recorded at least ten times. V and J are TRBV3-1 and TRBJ1-4; D perhaps matches TRBD1 (5 bases). Germline loops: CDR1 LGHDT, CDR2 YNNKEL (reference sequence). Trimming removed 5 bases at V and 3 bases at J, with 16 bases between. The CDR3 loop spans 16 amino acids. DNA for the CDR3: TGTGCCAGCAGCGAAAGGACACGGAGCTCTAATGAAAAACTGTTTTTT. This sequence encodes CASSERTRSSNEKLFF. Looking up the rest from reference TRBV3-1 and TRBJ1-4 gives the full variable domain: DTAVSQTPKYLVTQMGNDKSIKCEQNLGHDTMYWYKQDSKKFLKIMFSYNNKELIINETVPNRFSPKSPDKAHLNLHINSLELGDSAVYFCASSERTRSSNEKLFFGSGTQLSVL.

The chain uses TRBV7-2 and TRBJ1-2; D is uncertain. Trimming took off 5 bases at V and 4 bases at J, with 8 bases between the two ends. CDR3 size: 12 residues. Germline lookup yields CDR1 SGHTA and CDR2 FQGNSA. The CDR3 DNA follows: TGTGCCAGCAGCCCGGTCATCTATGGCTACACCTTC. Amino acids: CASSPVIYGYTF.

The V and J genes are TRBV29-1 and TRBJ2-3; 10 nucleotides line up with TRBD2. Looked up from germline, CDR1 is SQVTM and CDR2 is ANQGSEA. V gave up 4 bases and J gave up 6 bases; unmatched junction bases: 7. This CDR3 has 14 residues. In nucleotides, the CDR3 is TGCAGCGTTGCTAGCGGGAGTATGTGGGATACGCAGTATTTT. Its translation is CSVASGSMWDTQYF.

In its sample, this clonotype was seen once. The chain links TRBV15 to TRBJ2-1; D is unresolved. The germline V gene encodes CDR1 LNHNV and CDR2 YYDKDF (reference sequence). The V gene lost 5 bases and the J gene lost 1 base, with 12 bases spanning the gap. The CDR3 extends over 15 amino acids. Here the CDR3 DNA reads TGTGCCACCAGCGGTACACCCTCTTCCTACAATGAGCAGTTCTTC. It yields the protein CATSGTPSSYNEQFF. Together with reference TRBV15 and TRBJ2-1, the CDR3 gives the full variable domain: DAMVIQNPRYQVTQFGKPVTLSCSQTLNHNVMYWYQQKSSQAPKLLFHYYDKDFNNEADTPDNFQSRRPNTSFCFLDIRSPGLGDTAMYLCATSGTPSSYNEQFFGPGTRLTVL.

This clonotype was counted only a few times. The chain joins TRBV20-1 to TRBJ2-1, with a possible D match to TRBD2 (5 bases). Germline V gene sequence: CDR1 DFQATT, CDR2 SNEGSKA (reference sequence). Trimming removed 0 bases at V and 9 bases at J, with 12 bases between. This CDR3 region has 13 residues. Written as DNA, the CDR3 is TGCAGTGCTAGAGACCCTAGCTTGGGTGAGCAGTTCTTC. Encoded protein: CSARDPSLGEQFF.